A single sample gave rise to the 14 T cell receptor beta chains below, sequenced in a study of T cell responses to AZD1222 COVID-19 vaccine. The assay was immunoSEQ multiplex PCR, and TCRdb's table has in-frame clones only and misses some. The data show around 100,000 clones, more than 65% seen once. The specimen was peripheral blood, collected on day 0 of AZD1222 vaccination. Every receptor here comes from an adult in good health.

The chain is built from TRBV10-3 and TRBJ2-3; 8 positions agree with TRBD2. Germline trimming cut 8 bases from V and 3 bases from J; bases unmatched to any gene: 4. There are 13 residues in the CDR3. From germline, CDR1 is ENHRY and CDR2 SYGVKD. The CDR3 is CAIGSGSTDTQYF. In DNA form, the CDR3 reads TGTGCCATCGGAAGCGGGAGTACAGATACGCAGTATTTT.

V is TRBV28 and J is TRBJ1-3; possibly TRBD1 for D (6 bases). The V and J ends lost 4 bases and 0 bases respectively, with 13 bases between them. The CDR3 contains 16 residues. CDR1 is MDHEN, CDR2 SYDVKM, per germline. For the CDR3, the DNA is TGTGCCAGCAGTTCAGGGGTGAAGGTCTCTGGAAACACCATATATTTT. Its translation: CASSSGVKVSGNTIYF.

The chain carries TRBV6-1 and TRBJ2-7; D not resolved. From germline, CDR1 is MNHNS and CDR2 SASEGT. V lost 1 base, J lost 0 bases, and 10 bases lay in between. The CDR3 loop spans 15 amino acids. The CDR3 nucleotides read TGTGCCAGCAGTGAAGGTGCGTCGAGCTCCTACGAGCAGTACTTC. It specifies CASSEGASSSYEQYF.

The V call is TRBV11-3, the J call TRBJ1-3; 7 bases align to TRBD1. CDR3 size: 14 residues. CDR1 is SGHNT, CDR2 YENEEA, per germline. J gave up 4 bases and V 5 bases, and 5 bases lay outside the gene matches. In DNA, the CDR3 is TGTGCCAGCAGCCCCGGGACAGCAGGAAACACCATATATTTT. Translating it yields CASSPGTAGNTIYF.

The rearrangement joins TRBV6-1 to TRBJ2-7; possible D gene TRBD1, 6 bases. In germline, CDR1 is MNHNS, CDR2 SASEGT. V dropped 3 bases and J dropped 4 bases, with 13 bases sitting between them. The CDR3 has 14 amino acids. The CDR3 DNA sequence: TGTGCCAGCAGTGATCGTCCAGGGGAGTACGAGCAGTACTTC. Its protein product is CASSDRPGEYEQYF.

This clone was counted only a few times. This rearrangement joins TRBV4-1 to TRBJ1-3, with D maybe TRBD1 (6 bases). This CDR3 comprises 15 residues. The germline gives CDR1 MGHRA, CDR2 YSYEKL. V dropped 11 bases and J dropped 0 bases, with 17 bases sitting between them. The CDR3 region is CALILDRHSGNTIYF. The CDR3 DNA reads TGCGCCCTAATTCTAGACAGGCACTCTGGAAACACCATATATTTT.

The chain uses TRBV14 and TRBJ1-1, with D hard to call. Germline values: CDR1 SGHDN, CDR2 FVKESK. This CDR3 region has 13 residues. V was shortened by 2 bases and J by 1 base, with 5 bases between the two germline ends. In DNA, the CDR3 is TGTGCCAGCAGCCAATCTTGGAACACTGAAGCTTTCTTT. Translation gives CASSQSWNTEAFF.

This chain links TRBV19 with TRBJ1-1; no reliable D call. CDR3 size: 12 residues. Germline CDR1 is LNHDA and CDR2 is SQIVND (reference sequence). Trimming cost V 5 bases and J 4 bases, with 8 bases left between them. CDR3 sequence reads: CASSWGGTEAFF. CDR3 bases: TGTGCCAGTAGTTGGGGTGGCACTGAAGCTTTCTTT. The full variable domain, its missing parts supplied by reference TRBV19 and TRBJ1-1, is DGGITQSPKYLFRKEGQNVTLSCEQNLNHDAMYWYRQDPGQGLRLIYYSQIVNDFQKGDIAEGYSVSREKKESFPLTVTSAQKNPTAFYLCASSWGGTEAFFGQGTRLTVV.

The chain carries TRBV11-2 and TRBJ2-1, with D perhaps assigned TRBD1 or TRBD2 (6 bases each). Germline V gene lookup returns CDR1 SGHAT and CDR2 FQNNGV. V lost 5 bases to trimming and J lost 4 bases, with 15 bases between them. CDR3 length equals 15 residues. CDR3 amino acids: CASSLGRGGYNEQFF. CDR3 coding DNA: TGTGCCAGCAGCCTCGGACGAGGGGGGTACAATGAGCAGTTCTTC. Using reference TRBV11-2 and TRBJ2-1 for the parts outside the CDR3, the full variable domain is EAGVAQSPRYKIIEKRQSVAFWCNPISGHATLYWYQQILGQGPKLLIQFQNNGVVDDSQLPKDRFSAERLKGVDSTLKIQPAKLEDSAVYLCASSLGRGGYNEQFFGPGTRLTVL.

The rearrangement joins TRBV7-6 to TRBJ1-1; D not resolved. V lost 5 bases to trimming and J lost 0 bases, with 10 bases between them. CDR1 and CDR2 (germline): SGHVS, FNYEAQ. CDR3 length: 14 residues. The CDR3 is CASSHRNMNTEAFF. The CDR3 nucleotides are TGTGCCAGCAGCCACAGAAACATGAACACTGAAGCTTTCTTT. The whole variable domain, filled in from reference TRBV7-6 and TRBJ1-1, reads GAGVSQSPRYKVTKRGQDVALRCDPISGHVSLYWYRQALGQGPEFLTYFNYEAQQDKSGLPNDRFSAERPEGSISTLTIQRTEQRDSAMYRCASSHRNMNTEAFFGQGTRLTVV.

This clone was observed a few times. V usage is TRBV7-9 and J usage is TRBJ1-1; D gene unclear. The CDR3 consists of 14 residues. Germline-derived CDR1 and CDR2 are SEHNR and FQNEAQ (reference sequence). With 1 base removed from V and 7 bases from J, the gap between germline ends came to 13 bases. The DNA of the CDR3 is TGTGCCAGCAGCTTAGGGGTTGGGGAACTTGAAGCTTTCTTT. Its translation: CASSLGVGELEAFF.

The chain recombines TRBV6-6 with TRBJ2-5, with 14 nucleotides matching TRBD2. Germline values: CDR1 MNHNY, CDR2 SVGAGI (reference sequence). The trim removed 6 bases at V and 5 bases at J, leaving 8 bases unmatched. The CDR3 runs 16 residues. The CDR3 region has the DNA TGTGCCAGCAGCCCCTGGACTAGCGGGAGGCGGGAGACCCAGTACTTC. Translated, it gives CASSPWTSGRRETQYF.

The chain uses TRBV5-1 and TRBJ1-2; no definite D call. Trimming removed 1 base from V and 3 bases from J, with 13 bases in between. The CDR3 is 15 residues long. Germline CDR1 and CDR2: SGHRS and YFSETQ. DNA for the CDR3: TGCGCCAGCAGCTTGTCTAGGGATGGCGACTATGGCTACACCTTC. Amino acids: CASSLSRDGDYGYTF.

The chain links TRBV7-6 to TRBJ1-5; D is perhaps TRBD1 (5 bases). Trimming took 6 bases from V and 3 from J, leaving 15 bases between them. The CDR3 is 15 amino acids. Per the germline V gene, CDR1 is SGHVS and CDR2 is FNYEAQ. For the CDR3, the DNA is TGTGCCAGCAGTCTTCAATCGGGGCTCAATCAGCCCCAGCATTTT. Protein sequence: CASSLQSGLNQPQHF.